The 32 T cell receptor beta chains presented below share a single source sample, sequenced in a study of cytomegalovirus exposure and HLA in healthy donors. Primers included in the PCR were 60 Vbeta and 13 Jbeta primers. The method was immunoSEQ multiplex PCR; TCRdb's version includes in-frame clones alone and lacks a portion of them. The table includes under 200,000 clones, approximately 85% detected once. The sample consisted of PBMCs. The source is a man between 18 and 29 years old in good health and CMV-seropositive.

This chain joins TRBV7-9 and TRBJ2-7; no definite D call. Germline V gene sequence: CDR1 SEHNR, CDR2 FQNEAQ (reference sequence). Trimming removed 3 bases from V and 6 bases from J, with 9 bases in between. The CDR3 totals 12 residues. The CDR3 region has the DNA TGTGCCAGCAGCTTTTCGGAGACCGAGCAGTACTTC. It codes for CASSFSETEQYF.

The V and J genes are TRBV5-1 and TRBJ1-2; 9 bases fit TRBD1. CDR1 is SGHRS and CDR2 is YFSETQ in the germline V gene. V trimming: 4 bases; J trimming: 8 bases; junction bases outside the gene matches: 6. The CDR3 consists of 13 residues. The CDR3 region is CASSPGQGEGYTF. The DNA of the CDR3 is TGCGCCAGCAGCCCGGGACAGGGTGAAGGCTACACCTTC.

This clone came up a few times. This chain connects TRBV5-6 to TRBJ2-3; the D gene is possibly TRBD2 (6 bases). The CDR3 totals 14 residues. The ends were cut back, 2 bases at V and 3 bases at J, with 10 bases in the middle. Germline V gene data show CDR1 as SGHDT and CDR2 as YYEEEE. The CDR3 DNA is TGTGCCAGCAGCTTAGGAGGGAGGACAGATACGCAGTATTTT. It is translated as CASSLGGRTDTQYF. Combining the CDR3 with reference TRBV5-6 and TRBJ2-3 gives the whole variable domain DAGVTQSPTHLIKTRGQQVTLRCSPKSGHDTVSWYQQALGQGPQFIFQYYEEEERQRGNFPDRFSGHQFPNYSSELNVNALLLGDSALYLCASSLGGRTDTQYFGPGTRLTVL.

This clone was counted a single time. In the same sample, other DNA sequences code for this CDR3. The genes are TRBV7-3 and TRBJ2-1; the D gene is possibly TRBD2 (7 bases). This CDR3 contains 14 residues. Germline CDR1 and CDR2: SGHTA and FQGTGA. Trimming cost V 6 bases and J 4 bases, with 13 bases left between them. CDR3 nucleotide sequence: TGTGCCAGCAGTCGCGGGGGACAATACAATGAGCAGTTCTTC. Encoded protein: CASSRGGQYNEQFF.

The CDR3 sequence is CASSAGLAGGLRETQYF. CDR3 bases: TGTGCCAGCAGCGCGGGACTAGCGGGGGGCCTCAGGGAGACCCAGTACTTC. The rearrangement uses TRBV5-4 and TRBJ2-5, with 15 positions matching TRBD2. CDR3 length: 17 residues. J was trimmed by 5 bases and V by 4 bases; bases with no gene match: 9. The germline gives CDR1 SGHNT, CDR2 YYREEE (reference sequence).

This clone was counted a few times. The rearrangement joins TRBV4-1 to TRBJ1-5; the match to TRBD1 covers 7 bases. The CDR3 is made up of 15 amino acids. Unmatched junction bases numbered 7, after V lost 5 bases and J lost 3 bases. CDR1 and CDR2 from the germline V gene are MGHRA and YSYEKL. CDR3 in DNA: TGCGCCAGCAGCGCACAGGGGTACGACAATCAGCCCCAGCATTTT. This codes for CASSAQGYDNQPQHF.

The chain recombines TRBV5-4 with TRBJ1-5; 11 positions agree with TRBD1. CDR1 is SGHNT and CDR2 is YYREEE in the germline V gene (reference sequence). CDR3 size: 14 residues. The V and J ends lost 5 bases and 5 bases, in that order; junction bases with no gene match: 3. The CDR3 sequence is CASRWGQGDQPQHF. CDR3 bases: TGTGCCAGCAGGTGGGGACAGGGGGATCAGCCCCAGCATTTT.

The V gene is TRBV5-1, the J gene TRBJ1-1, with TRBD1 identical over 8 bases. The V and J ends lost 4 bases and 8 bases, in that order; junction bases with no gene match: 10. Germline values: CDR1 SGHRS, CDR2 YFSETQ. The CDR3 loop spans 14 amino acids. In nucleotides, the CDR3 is TGCGCCAGCAGCCAGGCACCCAGGGGGCCCGAAGCTTTCTTT. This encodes CASSQAPRGPEAFF.

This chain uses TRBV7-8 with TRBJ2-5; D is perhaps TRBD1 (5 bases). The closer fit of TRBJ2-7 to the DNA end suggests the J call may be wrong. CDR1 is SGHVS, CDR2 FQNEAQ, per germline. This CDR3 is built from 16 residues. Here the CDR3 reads CASRWGGTRYSYEQYF. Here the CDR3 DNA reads TGTGCCAGCAGATGGGGCGGCACAAGATACTCCTACGAGCAGTACTTC.

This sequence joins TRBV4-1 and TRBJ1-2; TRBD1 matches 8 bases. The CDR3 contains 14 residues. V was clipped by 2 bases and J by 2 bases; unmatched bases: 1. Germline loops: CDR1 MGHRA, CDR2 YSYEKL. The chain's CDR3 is CASSQQGANYGYTF. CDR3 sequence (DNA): TGCGCCAGCAGCCAACAGGGGGCGAACTATGGCTACACCTTC.

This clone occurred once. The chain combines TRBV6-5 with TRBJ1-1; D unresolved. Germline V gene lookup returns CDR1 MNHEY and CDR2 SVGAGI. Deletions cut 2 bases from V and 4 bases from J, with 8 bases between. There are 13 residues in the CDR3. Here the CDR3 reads CASSYLPGTEAFF. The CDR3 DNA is TGTGCCAGCAGTTACCTACCGGGCACTGAAGCTTTCTTT.

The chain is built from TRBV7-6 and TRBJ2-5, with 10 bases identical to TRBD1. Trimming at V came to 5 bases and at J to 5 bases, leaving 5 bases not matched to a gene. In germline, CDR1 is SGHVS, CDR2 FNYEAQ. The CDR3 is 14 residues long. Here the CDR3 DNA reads TGTGCCAGCAGCGTCGACAGGGGGCGGGAGACCCAGTACTTC. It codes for CASSVDRGRETQYF.

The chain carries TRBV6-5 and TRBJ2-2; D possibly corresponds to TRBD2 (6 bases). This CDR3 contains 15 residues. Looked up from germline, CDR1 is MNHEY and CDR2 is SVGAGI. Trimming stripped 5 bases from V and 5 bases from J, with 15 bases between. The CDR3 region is CASSGLGLQTGELFF. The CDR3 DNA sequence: TGTGCCAGCAGTGGCCTGGGACTTCAAACCGGGGAGCTGTTTTTT.

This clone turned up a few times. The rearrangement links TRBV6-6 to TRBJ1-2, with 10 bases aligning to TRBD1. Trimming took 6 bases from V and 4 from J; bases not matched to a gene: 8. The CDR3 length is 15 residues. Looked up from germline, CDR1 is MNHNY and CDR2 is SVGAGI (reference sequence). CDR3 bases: TGTGCCAGCAGGGCCCGGGACAGGGGATCCTATGGCTACACCTTC. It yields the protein CASRARDRGSYGYTF.

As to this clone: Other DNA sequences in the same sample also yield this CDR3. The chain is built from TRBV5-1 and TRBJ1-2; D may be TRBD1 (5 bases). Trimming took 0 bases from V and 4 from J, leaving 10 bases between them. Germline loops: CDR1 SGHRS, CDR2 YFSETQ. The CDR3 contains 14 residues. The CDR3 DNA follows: TGCGCCAGCAGCTTGGGTCAGGGAATCTATGGCTACACCTTC. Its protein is CASSLGQGIYGYTF.

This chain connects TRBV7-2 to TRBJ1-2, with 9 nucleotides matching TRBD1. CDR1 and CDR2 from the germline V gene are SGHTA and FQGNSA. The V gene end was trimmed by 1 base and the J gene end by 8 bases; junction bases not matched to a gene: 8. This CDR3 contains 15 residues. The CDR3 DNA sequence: TGTGCCAGCAGCTTAGACGCCGGGACAGGGCTCGGCTACACCTTC. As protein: CASSLDAGTGLGYTF.

CDR3: CASSVTGGLAEAFF. DNA for the CDR3: TGTGCCAGCAGCGTAACAGGGGGGCTCGCTGAAGCTTTCTTT. The V gene is TRBV9, the J gene TRBJ1-1, with 8 bases aligning to TRBD1. The V segment lost 1 base and the J segment 6 bases; nucleotides outside the gene matches: 5. Per the germline V gene, CDR1 is SGDLS and CDR2 is YYNGEE. There are 14 residues in the CDR3.

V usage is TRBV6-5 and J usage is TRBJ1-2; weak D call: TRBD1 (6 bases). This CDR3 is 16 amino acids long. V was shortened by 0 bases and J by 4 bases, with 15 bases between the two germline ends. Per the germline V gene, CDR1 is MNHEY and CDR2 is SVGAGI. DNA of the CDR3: TGTGCCAGCAGTTACTCGAGCACAGGGTCTTCCTATGGCTACACCTTC. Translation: CASSYSSTGSSYGYTF.

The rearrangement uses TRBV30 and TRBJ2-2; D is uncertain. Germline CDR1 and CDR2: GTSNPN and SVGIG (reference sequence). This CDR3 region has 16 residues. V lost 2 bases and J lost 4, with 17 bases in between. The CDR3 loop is CAWSPNSGLTTGELFF. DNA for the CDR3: TGTGCCTGGAGTCCCAATTCAGGTCTGACCACCGGGGAGCTGTTTTTT.

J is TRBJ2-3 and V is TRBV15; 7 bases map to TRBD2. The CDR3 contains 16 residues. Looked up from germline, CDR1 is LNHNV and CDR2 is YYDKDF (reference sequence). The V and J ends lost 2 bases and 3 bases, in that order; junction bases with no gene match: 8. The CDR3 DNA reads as TGTGCCACCAGCAGATCCTCCGAGCGGGGAACAGATACGCAGTATTTT. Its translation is CATSRSSERGTDTQYF.

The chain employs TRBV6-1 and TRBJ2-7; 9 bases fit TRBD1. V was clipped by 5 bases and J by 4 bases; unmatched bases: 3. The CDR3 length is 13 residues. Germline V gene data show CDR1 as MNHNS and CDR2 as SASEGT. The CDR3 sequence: CASSRDRAYEQYF. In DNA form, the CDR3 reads TGTGCCAGCAGTCGGGACAGGGCTTACGAGCAGTACTTC.

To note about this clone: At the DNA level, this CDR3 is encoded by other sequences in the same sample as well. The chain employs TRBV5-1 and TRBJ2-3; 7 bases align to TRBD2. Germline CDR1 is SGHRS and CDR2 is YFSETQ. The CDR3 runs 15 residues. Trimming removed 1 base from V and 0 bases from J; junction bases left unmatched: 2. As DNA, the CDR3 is TGCGCCAGCAGCTTGCTAGCGGCTAGCACAGATACGCAGTATTTT. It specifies CASSLLAASTDTQYF.

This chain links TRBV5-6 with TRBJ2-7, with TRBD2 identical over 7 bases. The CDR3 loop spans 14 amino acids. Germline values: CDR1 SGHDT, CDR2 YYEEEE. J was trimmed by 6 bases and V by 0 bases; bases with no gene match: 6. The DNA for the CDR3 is TGTGCCAGCAGCTTGGGGGAGGGGATAGGCGAGCAGTACTTC. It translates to CASSLGEGIGEQYF.

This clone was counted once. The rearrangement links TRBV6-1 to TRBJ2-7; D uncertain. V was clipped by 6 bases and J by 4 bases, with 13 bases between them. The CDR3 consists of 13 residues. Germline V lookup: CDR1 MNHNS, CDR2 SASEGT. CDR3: CASRVKRGYEQYF. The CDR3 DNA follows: TGTGCCAGCAGGGTAAAAAGAGGATACGAGCAGTACTTC.

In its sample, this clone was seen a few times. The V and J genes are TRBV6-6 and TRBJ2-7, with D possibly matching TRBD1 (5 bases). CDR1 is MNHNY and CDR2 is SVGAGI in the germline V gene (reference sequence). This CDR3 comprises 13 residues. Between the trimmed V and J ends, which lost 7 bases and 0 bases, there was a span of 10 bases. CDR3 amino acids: CASIGASSYEQYF. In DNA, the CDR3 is TGTGCCAGCATAGGGGCCAGCTCCTACGAGCAGTACTTC.

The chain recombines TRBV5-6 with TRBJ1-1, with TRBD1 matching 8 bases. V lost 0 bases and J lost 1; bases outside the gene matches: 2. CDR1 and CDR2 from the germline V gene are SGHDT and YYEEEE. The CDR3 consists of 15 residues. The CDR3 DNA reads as TGTGCCAGCAGCTTGGAGGACAGGGCGAACACTGAAGCTTTCTTT. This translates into CASSLEDRANTEAFF.

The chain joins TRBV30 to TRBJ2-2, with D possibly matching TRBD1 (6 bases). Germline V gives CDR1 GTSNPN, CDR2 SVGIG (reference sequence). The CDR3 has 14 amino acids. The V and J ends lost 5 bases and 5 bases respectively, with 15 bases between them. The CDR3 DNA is TGTGCCTGGTCAAGGGGGTTGGGGACCGGGGAGCTGTTTTTT. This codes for CAWSRGLGTGELFF.

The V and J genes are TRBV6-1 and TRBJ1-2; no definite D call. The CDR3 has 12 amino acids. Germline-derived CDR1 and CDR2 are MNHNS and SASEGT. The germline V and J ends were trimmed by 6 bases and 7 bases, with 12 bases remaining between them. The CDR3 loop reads CASSGVLTGYTF. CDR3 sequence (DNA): TGTGCCAGCAGCGGAGTCCTCACTGGCTACACCTTC.

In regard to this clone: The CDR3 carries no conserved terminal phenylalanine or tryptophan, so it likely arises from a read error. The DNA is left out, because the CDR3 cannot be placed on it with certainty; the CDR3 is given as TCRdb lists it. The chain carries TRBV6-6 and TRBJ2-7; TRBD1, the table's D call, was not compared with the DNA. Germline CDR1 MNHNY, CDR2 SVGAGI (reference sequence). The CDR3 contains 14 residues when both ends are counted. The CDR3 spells CASSYTEVDRGFVT.

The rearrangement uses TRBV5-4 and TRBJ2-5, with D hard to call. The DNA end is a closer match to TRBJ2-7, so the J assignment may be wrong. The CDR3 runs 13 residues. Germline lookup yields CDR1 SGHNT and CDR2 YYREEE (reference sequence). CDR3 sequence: CASSLTLRGEQYF. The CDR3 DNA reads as TGTGCCAGCAGCCTGACTCTTAGAGGCGAGCAGTACTTC.

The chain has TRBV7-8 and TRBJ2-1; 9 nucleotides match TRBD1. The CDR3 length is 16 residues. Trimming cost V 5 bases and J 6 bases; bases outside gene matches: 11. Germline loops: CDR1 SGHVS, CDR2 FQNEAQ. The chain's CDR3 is CASSTPSGQGINEQFF. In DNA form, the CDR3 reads TGTGCCAGCAGCACACCGTCGGGACAGGGAATCAATGAGCAGTTCTTC.

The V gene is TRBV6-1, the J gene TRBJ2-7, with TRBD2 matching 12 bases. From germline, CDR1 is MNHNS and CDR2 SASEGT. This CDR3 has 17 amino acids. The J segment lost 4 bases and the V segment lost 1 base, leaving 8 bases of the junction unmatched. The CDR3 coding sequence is TGTGCCAGCAGTGAAGGGTGGGGGACTAGCGGGCTTTACGAGCAGTACTTC. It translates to CASSEGWGTSGLYEQYF.